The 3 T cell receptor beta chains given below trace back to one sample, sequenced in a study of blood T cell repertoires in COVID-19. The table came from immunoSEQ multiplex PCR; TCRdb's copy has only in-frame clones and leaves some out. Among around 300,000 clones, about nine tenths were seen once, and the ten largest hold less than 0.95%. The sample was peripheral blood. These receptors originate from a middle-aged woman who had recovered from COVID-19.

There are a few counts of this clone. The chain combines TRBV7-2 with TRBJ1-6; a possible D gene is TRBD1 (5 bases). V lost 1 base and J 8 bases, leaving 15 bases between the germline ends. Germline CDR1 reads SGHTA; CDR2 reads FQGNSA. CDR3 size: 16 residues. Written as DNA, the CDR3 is TGTGCCAGCAGCTTAGTCGACAGCCTTATGGATTCACCCCTCCACTTT. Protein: CASSLVDSLMDSPLHF.

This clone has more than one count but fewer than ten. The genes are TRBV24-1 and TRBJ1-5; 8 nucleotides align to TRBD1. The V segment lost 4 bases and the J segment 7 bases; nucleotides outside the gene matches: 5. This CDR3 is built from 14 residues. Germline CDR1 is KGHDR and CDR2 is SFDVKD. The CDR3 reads CATSDDDRGQPQHF. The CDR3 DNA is TGTGCCACCAGTGACGATGACAGGGGCCAGCCCCAGCATTTT.

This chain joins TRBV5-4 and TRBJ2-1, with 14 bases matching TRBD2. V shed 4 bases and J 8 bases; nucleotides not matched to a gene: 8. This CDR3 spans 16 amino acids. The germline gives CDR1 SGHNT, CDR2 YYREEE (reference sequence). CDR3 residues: CASSPGTSGSGYEQFF. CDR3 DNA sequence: TGTGCCAGCAGCCCGGGGACTAGCGGGAGCGGATATGAGCAGTTCTTC.